The T cell receptor (beta chain) under discussion was sequenced for a study of shared clonotypes between healthy human individuals. Overall study results and limits: Rarefaction gave evidence that sorted-subset sequencing remained incomplete despite large depth.

Germline lookup yields CDR1 KGHSH and CDR2 LQKENI. Trimming took 3 bases from V and 0 from J; bases not matched to a gene: 3. This CDR3 has 16 residues. Only Caucasian adults living in Nashville, Tennessee served as donors. For this clone: The antigen is unknown.

Authors' methods: Filtering differed since immunoSEQ provided only junctions, with no quality scores. Generated by immunoSEQ multiplex PCR, the TCRdb table keeps only in-frame clones and is missing some. V and J calls and clone size are copied from that table; D and trimming were computed from the DNA. The sample records more than 900,000 clones, 75% to 80% being singletons. The rearrangement links TRBV18 to TRBJ2-1, with 9 bases matching TRBD1. The source material was memory CD4+ T cells from PBMCs. Sample subset: CD45RA-negative fraction. This clonotype was sampled from a man aged 18 to 29 in good health. Some clones in this sample may be carry-over from other donors' samples. The DNA for the CDR3 is TGTGCCAGCTCACCCGGACAGGGGAGCTCCTACAATGAGCAGTTCTTC. It translates to CASSPGQGSSYNEQFF.